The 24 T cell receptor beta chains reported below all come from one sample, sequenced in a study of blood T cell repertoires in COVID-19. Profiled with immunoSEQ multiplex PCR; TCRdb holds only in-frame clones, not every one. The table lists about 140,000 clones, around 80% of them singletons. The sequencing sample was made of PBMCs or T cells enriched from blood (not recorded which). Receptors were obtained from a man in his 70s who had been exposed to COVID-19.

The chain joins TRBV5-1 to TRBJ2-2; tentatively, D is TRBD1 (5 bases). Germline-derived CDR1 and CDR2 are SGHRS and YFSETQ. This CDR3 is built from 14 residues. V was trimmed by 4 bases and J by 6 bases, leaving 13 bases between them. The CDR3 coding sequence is TGCGCCAGCAGCCAAGGGGAAATCGCCGGGGAGCTGTTTTTT. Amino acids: CASSQGEIAGELFF.

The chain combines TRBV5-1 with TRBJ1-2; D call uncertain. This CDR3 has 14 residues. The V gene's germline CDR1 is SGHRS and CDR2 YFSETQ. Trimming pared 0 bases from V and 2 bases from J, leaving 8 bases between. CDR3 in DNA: TGCGCCAGCAGCTTGGCAGGAGGGAACTATGGCTACACCTTC. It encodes CASSLAGGNYGYTF.

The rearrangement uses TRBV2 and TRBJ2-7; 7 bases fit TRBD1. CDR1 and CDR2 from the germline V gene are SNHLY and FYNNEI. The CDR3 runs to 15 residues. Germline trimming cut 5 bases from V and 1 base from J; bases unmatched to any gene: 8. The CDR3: CASSFKQGLSYEQYF. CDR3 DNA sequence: TGTGCCAGCAGTTTTAAACAGGGGTTATCCTACGAGCAGTACTTC.

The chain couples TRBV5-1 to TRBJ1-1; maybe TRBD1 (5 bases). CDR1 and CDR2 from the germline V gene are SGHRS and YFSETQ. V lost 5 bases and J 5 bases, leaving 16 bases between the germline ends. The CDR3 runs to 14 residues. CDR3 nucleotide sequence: TGCGCCAGCAGTATCCAGGGTAGAGGAACTGAAGCTTTCTTT. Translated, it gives CASSIQGRGTEAFF.

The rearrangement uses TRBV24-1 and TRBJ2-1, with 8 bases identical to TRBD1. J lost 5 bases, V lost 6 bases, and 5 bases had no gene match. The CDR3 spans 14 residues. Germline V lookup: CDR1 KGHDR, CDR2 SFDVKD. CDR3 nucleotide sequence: TGTGCCACCAGTACGGGACAGGTAAACAATGAGCAGTTCTTC. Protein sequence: CATSTGQVNNEQFF.

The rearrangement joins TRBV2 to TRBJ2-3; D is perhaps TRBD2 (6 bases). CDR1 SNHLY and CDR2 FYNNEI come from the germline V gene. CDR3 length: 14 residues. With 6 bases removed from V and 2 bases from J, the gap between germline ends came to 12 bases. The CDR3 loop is CASSMGGDTDTQYF. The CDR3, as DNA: TGTGCCAGCAGCATGGGCGGGGACACAGATACGCAGTATTTT.

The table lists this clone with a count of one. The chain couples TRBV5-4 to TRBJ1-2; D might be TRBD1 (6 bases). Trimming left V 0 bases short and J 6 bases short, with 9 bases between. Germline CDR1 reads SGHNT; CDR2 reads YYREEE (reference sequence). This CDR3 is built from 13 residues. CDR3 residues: CASSLERGHGYTF. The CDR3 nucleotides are TGTGCCAGCAGCTTGGAGCGGGGGCATGGCTACACCTTC.

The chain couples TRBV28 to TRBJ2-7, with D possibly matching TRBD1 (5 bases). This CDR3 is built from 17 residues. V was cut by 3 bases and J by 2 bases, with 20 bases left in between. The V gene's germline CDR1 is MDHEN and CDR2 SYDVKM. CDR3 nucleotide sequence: TGTGCCAGCAGTTTCAGGCAGGGCCCCCCGAATACCTACGAGCAGTACTTC. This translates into CASSFRQGPPNTYEQYF.

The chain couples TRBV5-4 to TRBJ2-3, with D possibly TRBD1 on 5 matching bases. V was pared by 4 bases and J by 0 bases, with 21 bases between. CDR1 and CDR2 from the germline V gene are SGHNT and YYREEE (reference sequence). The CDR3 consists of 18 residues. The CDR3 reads CASSTRLGRADSTDTQYF. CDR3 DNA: TGTGCCAGCAGCACACGTCTGGGGCGCGCGGATAGCACAGATACGCAGTATTTT.

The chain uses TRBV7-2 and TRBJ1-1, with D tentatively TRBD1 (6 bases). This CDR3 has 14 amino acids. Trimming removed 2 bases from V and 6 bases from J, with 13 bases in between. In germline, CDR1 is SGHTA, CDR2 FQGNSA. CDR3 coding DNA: TGTGCCAGCAGCTTACAGGGACATACCTCTGAAGCTTTCTTT. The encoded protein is CASSLQGHTSEAFF.

The CDR3 DNA reads as TGTGCCAGCAGTTTCCGGGCGGGAGTCCCGGCCGGGGAGCTGTTTTTT. The encoded protein is CASSFRAGVPAGELFF. This sequence joins TRBV28 and TRBJ2-2; 7 bases map to TRBD2. Trimming took 3 bases from V and 6 from J; bases not matched to a gene: 10. Germline CDR1 is MDHEN and CDR2 is SYDVKM. The CDR3 contains 16 residues.

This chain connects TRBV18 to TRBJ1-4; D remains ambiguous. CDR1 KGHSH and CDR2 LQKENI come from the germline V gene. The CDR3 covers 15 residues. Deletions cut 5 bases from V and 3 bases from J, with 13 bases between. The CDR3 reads CASSATLGPNEKLFF. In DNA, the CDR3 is TGTGCCAGCTCAGCCACACTAGGCCCTAATGAAAAACTGTTTTTT.

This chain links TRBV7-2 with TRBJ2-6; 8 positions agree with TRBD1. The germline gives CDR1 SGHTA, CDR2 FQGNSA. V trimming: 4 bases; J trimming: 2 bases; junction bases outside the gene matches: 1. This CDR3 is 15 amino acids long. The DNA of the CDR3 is TGTGCCAGCAGCTCAGGGGGCGCTGGGGCCAACGTCCTGACTTTC. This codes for CASSSGGAGANVLTF.

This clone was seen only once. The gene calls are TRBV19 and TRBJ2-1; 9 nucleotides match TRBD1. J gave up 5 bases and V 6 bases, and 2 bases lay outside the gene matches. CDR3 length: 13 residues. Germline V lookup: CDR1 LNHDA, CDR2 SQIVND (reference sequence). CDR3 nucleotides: TGTGCCAGTAGGGGGACAGGGAACAATGAGCAGTTCTTC. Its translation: CASRGTGNNEQFF.

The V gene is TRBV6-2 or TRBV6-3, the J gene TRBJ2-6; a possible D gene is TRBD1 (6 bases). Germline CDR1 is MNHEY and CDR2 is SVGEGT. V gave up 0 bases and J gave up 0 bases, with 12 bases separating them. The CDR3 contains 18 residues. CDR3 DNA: TGTGCCAGCAGTTACTCGGACAGTTCCATCTCTGGGGCCAACGTCCTGACTTTC. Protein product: CASSYSDSSISGANVLTF.

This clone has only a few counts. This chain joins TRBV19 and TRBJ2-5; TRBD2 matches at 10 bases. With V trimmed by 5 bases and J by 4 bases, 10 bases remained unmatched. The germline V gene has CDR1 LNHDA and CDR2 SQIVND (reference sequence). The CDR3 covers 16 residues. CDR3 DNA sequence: TGTGCCAGTAGTTTCAGAGCGGGAGGGCAAGGAGAGACCCAGTACTTC. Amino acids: CASSFRAGGQGETQYF.

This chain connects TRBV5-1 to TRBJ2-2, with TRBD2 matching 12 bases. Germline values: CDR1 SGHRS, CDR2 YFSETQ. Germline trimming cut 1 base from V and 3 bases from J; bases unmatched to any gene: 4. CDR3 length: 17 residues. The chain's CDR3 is CASSLQLAGGDTGELFF. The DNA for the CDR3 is TGCGCCAGCAGCTTGCAACTAGCGGGGGGCGACACCGGGGAGCTGTTTTTT.

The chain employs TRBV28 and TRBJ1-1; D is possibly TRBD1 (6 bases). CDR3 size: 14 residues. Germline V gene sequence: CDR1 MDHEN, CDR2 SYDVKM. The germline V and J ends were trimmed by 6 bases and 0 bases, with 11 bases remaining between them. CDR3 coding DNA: TGTGCCAGCAGACCCGGACAGATGAACACTGAAGCTTTCTTT. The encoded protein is CASRPGQMNTEAFF. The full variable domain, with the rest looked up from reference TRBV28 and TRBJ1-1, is DVKVTQSSRYLVKRTGEKVFLECVQDMDHENMFWYRQDPGLGLRLIYFSYDVKMKEKGDIPEGYSVSREKKERFSLILESASTNQTSMYLCASRPGQMNTEAFFGQGTRLTVV.

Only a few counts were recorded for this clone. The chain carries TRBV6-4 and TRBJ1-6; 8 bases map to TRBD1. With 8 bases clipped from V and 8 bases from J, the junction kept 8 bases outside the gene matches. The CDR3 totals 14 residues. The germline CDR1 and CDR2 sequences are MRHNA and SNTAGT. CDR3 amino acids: CASSGGQPDSPLHF. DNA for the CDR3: TGTGCCAGCTCAGGGGGCCAACCGGATTCACCCCTCCACTTT.

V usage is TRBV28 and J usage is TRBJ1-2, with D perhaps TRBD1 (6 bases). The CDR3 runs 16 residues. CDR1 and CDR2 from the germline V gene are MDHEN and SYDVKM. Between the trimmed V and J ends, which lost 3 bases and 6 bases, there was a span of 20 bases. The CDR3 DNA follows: TGTGCCAGCAGTTTTTATTCGCGGGGGCGCGGAAATGGCTACACCTTC. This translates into CASSFYSRGRGNGYTF.

In DNA, the CDR3 is TGCGCCAGCAGCGAGGGACAGACTGGAAACACCATATATTTT. Protein product: CASSEGQTGNTIYF. The J gene is TRBJ1-3, the V gene TRBV5-1; TRBD1 agrees at 7 bases. CDR3 length: 14 amino acids. V dropped 4 bases and J dropped 2; count of bases not matched to a gene: 3. The V gene's germline CDR1 is SGHRS and CDR2 YFSETQ.

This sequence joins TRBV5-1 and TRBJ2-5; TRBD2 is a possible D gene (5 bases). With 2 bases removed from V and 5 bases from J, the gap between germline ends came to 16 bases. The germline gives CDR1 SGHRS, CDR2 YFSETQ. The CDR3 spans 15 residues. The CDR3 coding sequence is TGCGCCAGCAGCTTTAACCAGCTTGGCGGGGAGACCCAGTACTTC. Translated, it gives CASSFNQLGGETQYF.

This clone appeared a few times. The CDR3: CSASGVGTSGTQISYNEQFF. As DNA, the CDR3 is TGCAGTGCTAGTGGTGTGGGGACTAGCGGGACACAAATCTCCTACAATGAGCAGTTCTTC. The V call is TRBV20-1, the J call TRBJ2-1, with 13 positions matching TRBD2. CDR3 size: 20 residues. From germline, CDR1 is DFQATT and CDR2 SNEGSKA (reference sequence). J gave up 0 bases and V 3 bases, and 14 bases lay outside the gene matches.

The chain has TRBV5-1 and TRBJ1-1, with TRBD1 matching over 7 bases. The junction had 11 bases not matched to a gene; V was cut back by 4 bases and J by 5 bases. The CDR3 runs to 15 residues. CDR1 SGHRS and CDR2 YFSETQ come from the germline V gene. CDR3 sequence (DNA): TGCGCCAGCAGCGTCCAGGTGGCAGGGGGGACTGAAGCTTTCTTT. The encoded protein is CASSVQVAGGTEAFF. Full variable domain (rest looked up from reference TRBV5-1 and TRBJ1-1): KAGVTQTPRYLIKTRGQQVTLSCSPISGHRSVSWYQQTPGQGLQFLFEYFSETQRNKGNFPGRFSGRQFSNSRSEMNVSTLELGDSALYLCASSVQVAGGTEAFFGQGTRLTVV.